The 18 T cell receptor beta chains listed next were all sequenced from one sample in a study of blood T cell repertoires in COVID-19. Method: immunoSEQ multiplex PCR; TCRdb's copy keeps in-frame clones and lacks some. The profile covers more than 120,000 clones, with 75% to 90% appearing a single time and 4.5% to 5.5% taken by the ten largest. Source material: peripheral blood. These receptors all stem from a human donor in a cohort sampled during active COVID-19.

This clone was recorded once. V gene TRBV7-3 combines with J gene TRBJ1-2; D gene unclear. The germline V gene encodes CDR1 SGHTA and CDR2 FQGTGA. The CDR3 length is 13 residues. The V end lost 5 bases, the J end lost 8 bases, and 15 bases lay between the germline ends. In DNA form, the CDR3 reads TGTGCCAGCAGCCTCGGACGGGAGGGCGGCTACACCTTC. It codes for CASSLGREGGYTF.

CDR3: CASSLGSLAGSSETQYF. The CDR3 bases are TGCGCCAGCAGCTTGGGGTCTTTGGCGGGCTCTTCTGAGACCCAGTACTTC. This chain joins TRBV5-1 and TRBJ2-5; TRBD2 might be the D (5 bases). Germline V gives CDR1 SGHRS, CDR2 YFSETQ. The CDR3 loop spans 17 amino acids. With 0 bases removed from V and 5 bases from J, the gap between germline ends came to 20 bases.

The rearrangement joins TRBV9 to TRBJ1-1, with D tentatively TRBD1 (5 bases). Germline V CDR1 and CDR2: SGDLS, YYNGEE. Deletions cut 4 bases from V and 6 bases from J, with 22 bases between. The CDR3 is 16 amino acids. CDR3 protein: CASSTGGNSPRAEAFF. In DNA form, the CDR3 reads TGTGCCAGCAGCACTGGGGGGAACTCCCCCAGGGCTGAAGCTTTCTTT.

The CDR3 region has the DNA TGTGCCAGCAGTGATTCCCTCAGGGGATTCCCCTACGAGCAGTACTTC. Its translation is CASSDSLRGFPYEQYF. The V call is TRBV6-1, the J call TRBJ2-7, with a tentative D call TRBD1 (6 bases). The V gene lost 3 bases and the J gene lost 2 bases, with 17 bases spanning the gap. The germline V gene encodes CDR1 MNHNS and CDR2 SASEGT. The CDR3 extends over 16 amino acids.

The chain joins TRBV5-1 to TRBJ2-3; a weak D match, TRBD2 (5 bases). V lost 2 bases, J lost 2 bases, and 18 bases lay in between. CDR1 and CDR2 (germline): SGHRS, YFSETQ. The CDR3 spans 17 residues. The chain's CDR3 is CASSLNPERVDTDTQYF. CDR3 DNA: TGCGCCAGCAGCTTAAACCCTGAGAGGGTGGACACAGATACGCAGTATTTT.

The sample holds a few counts of this clone. The CDR3 sequence is CARSLDPVSYNEQFF. CDR3 nucleotides: TGTGCCAGAAGCTTGGACCCAGTTTCCTACAATGAGCAGTTCTTC. The chain uses TRBV5-3 and TRBJ2-1; no firm D call. TRBV5-3 counts as an open reading frame of uncertain function. The CDR3 is made up of 15 amino acids. V was shortened by 0 bases and J by 1 base, with 8 bases between the two germline ends.

This chain links TRBV7-3 with TRBJ2-7; possible D gene TRBD1, 6 bases. Trimming left V 3 bases short and J 0 bases short, with 9 bases between. CDR3 length equals 14 residues. Germline CDR1 and CDR2: SGHTA and FQGTGA. Here the CDR3 DNA reads TGTGCCAGCAGCTTGAGAGGGGGCTCCTACGAGCAGTACTTC. Encoded protein: CASSLRGGSYEQYF. Together with reference TRBV7-3 and TRBJ2-7, the CDR3 gives the full variable domain: GAGVSQTPSNKVTEKGKYVELRCDPISGHTALYWYRQSLGQGPEFLIYFQGTGAADDSGLPNDRFFAVRPEGSVSTLKIQRTERGDSAVYLCASSLRGGSYEQYFGPGTRLTVT.

The chain uses TRBV4-2 and TRBJ2-2; 10 bases align to TRBD2. The CDR3 has 18 amino acids. Looked up from germline, CDR1 is LGHNA and CDR2 is YNFKEQ. The V gene end was trimmed by 0 bases and the J gene end by 4 bases; junction bases not matched to a gene: 8. The CDR3 coding sequence is TGTGCCAGCAGCCAAGAGGTCCTAGCGGGAGAGGGCACCGGGGAGCTGTTTTTT. Amino acid sequence: CASSQEVLAGEGTGELFF.

The chain links TRBV9 to TRBJ2-7; D not certain. Trimming removed 3 bases from V and 7 bases from J, with 11 bases in between. This CDR3 has 12 amino acids. In germline, CDR1 is SGDLS, CDR2 YYNGEE. CDR3 in amino acids: CASSGTSKEQYF. The CDR3 bases are TGTGCCAGCAGCGGCACCTCTAAGGAGCAGTACTTC.

The chain recombines TRBV3-1 (or the pseudogene TRBV3-2) with TRBJ2-1, with D perhaps matching TRBD2 (5 bases). There are 14 residues in the CDR3. With 5 bases removed from V and 8 bases from J, the gap between germline ends came to 16 bases. Germline lookup yields CDR1 LGHDT and CDR2 YNNKEL (reference sequence). The CDR3 region is CASSEGLSPDEQFF. CDR3 DNA sequence: TGTGCCAGCAGCGAGGGCCTCTCCCCGGATGAGCAGTTCTTC.

The rearrangement uses TRBV4-1 and TRBJ2-5; a possible D gene is TRBD2 (5 bases). Germline-derived CDR1 and CDR2 are MGHRA and YSYEKL. Trimming removed 0 bases at V and 5 bases at J, with 10 bases between. There are 14 residues in the CDR3. CDR3 coding DNA: TGCGCCAGCAGCCAAGAGGAGGTGGGGGAGACCCAGTACTTC. Amino acids: CASSQEEVGETQYF.

This chain uses TRBV21-1 with TRBJ2-7; the DNA was not used to check the table's D call, TRBD1. TRBV21-1 constitutes a pseudogene. There are 15 residues in the CDR3. CDR3 region: CASSAGDTSKNEQYF. In nucleotides, the CDR3 is TGTGCCAGCAGCGCCGGGGACACCTCCAAAAACGAGCAGTACTTC.

The chain recombines TRBV7-2 with TRBJ2-2; TRBD2 matches 11 bases. The germline CDR1 and CDR2 sequences are SGHTA and FQGNSA. This CDR3 spans 16 amino acids. Trimming at V came to 5 bases and at J to 4 bases, leaving 6 bases not matched to a gene. Here the CDR3 reads CASSALSGGGTGELFF. CDR3 in DNA: TGTGCCAGCAGCGCTCTTAGCGGGGGGGGCACCGGGGAGCTGTTTTTT.

The genes are TRBV20-1 and TRBJ1-1; tentative D call: TRBD1 (5 bases). Germline CDR1 reads DFQATT; CDR2 reads SNEGSKA (reference sequence). Deletions cut 3 bases from V and 10 bases from J, with 24 bases between. The CDR3 contains 15 residues. CDR3 sequence: CSASYENRFELGAFF. The CDR3 DNA reads as TGCAGTGCTAGTTACGAAAACAGGTTTGAATTGGGAGCTTTCTTT.

The rearrangement joins TRBV12-3 or TRBV12-4 to TRBJ2-5; D uncertain. The V end lost 4 bases, the J end lost 5 bases, and 8 bases lay between the germline ends. This CDR3 is 12 amino acids long. In DNA, the CDR3 is TGTGCCAGCAGTTGGGCCATTGAGACCCAGTACTTC. Amino acid sequence: CASSWAIETQYF.

This clone was counted only a few times. V gene TRBV11-3 combines with J gene TRBJ2-3; D may be TRBD2 (5 bases). Trimming shortened V by 2 bases and J by 3 bases, and 9 bases separated the two germline ends. Germline CDR1 is SGHNT and CDR2 is YENEEA. There are 14 residues in the CDR3. The CDR3 sequence is CASSLLATTDTQYF. The CDR3 DNA follows: TGTGCCAGCAGCTTACTAGCAACTACAGATACGCAGTATTTT.

J is TRBJ2-1 and V is TRBV19; 8 nucleotides agree with TRBD2. The CDR3 spans 14 residues. J was trimmed by 8 bases and V by 3 bases; bases with no gene match: 6. Germline CDR1 is LNHDA and CDR2 is SQIVND (reference sequence). The DNA of the CDR3 is TGTGCCAGTAGTATTGGGTGGGGACTAGATGAGCAGTTCTTC. Protein sequence: CASSIGWGLDEQFF.

The chain joins TRBV11-2 to TRBJ2-7; D might be TRBD2 (6 bases). V lost 2 bases to trimming and J lost 4 bases, with 12 bases between them. Germline lookup yields CDR1 SGHAT and CDR2 FQNNGV. The CDR3 is 14 amino acids. The CDR3 here is CASSLTGVSYEQYF. The CDR3 region has the DNA TGTGCCAGCAGCTTAACGGGGGTTTCGTACGAGCAGTACTTC. Full variable domain (missing parts from reference TRBV11-2 and TRBJ2-7): EAGVAQSPRYKIIEKRQSVAFWCNPISGHATLYWYQQILGQGPKLLIQFQNNGVVDDSQLPKDRFSAERLKGVDSTLKIQPAKLEDSAVYLCASSLTGVSYEQYFGPGTRLTVT.